The rows below give T cell receptor beta chains drawn from one sample of a study of chemoradiotherapy in HPV16-positive cancers. Repertoires were generated with immunoSEQ multiplex PCR, while TCRdb's copy carries only in-frame clones and drops some. Among tens of thousands of clones, 94% were seen once, and the ten largest hold roughly 3%. This specimen was collected from a patient who underwent chemoradiotherapy. These receptors all stem from a human donor with HPV-associated anogenital cancer. Each CDR3 is given with its conserved first and last residue. The D gene is left open where the match is weak. Only some rows state a clone size, as once, few, many or a class for expanded clones.

TRBD2 | - | 15 | TRBJ2-5 | TRBV2 | TGTGCCAGCAGTGGGACTAGCGGGGGCCAAGAGACCCAGTACTTC | CASSGTSGGQETQYF
TRBD1 | - | 15 | TRBJ2-5 | TRBV28 | TGTGCCAGCAGTTTTCGGCAGGGGGACCAAGAGACCCAGTACTTC | CASSFRQGDQETQYF
- | - | 13 | TRBJ1-5 | TRBV6-1 | TGTGCCAGCAGTGAAGCCTGGGGTCAGCCCCAGCATTTT | CASSEAWGQPQHF
- | - | 12 | TRBJ1-1 | TRBV5-4 | TGTGCCAGCAGCTCCTCGGGGCCTGAAGCTTTCTTT | CASSSSGPEAFF
- | - | 14 | TRBJ1-1 | TRBV10-3 | TGTGCCATCAGTGAGACAGGGAGGGACACTGAAGCTTTCTTT | CAISETGRDTEAFF
- | few | 14 | TRBJ2-7 | TRBV10-1 | TGCGCCAGCAGTGAGTCGTTTGGGGCACGGGAGCAGTACTTC | CASSESFGAREQYF
- | - | 14 | TRBJ2-6 | TRBV10-1 | TGCGCCAGCTGGGGTCTCTCTGGGGCCAACGTCCTGACTTTC | CASWGLSGANVLTF
- | - | 14 | TRBJ1-2 | TRBV18 | TGTGCCAGCTCACTGTATGACGGAAATGAAGGCTACACCTTC | CASSLYDGNEGYTF
- | - | 18 | TRBJ1-2 | TRBV7-2 | TGTGCCAGCAGCTTAGACATCTCAGGGTGGTCTTCGAAGTATGGCTACACCTTC | CASSLDISGWSSKYGYTF
TRBD1 | - | 20 | TRBJ2-2 | TRBV18 | TGTGCCAGCTCACCACCACTCCCGGACAGGGCCTCTTCAGGGACCGGGGAGCTGTTTTTT | CASSPPLPDRASSGTGELFF
TRBD2 | - | 15 | TRBJ2-2 | TRBV7-6 | TGTGCCAGCAGTAACGCGGGGGGGAACACCGGGGAGCTGTTTTTT | CASSNAGGNTGELFF
- | - | 12 | TRBJ1-1 | TRBV28 | TGTGCCAGCAGTCGACCCCGTGTTGAAGCTTTCTTT | CASSRPRVEAFF
TRBD1 | - | 14 | TRBJ2-3 | TRBV25-1 | TGTGCCAGCAGTGGGGACAGAAGCACAGATACGCAGTATTTT | CASSGDRSTDTQYF
- | - | 11 | TRBJ1-1 | TRBV19 | TGTGCCAGTAGTAGAGGCACTGAAGCTTTCTTT | CASSRGTEAFF
TRBD2 | - | 16 | TRBJ2-2 | TRBV6-5 | TGTGCCAGCAGTTACTACCTAGCGGAAGGCACCGGGGAGCTGTTTTTT | CASSYYLAEGTGELFF
TRBD1 | - | 17 | TRBJ2-7 | TRBV6-1 | TGTGCCAGCAGTGAATACCCGAACAGGGGGTCTACCTACGAGCAGTACTTC | CASSEYPNRGSTYEQYF
TRBD1 | - | 15 | TRBJ2-7 | TRBV19 | TGTGCCAGTAGCCTACAGGGGGAAGTTCGCTACGAGCAGTACTTC | CASSLQGEVRYEQYF
- | - | 15 | TRBJ2-1 | TRBV7-9 | TGTGCCAGCAGCTTAGTAACGGGCTCCTACAATGAGCAGTTCTTC | CASSLVTGSYNEQFF
TRBD1 | - | 16 | TRBJ1-1 | TRBV28 | TGTGCCAGCAGTTCACCAGGACAGGTCGGACACACTGAAGCTTTCTTT | CASSSPGQVGHTEAFF
TRBD1 | - | 17 | TRBJ2-4 | TRBV19 | TGTGCCAGTAGTGGGCCGGGACAGCCGAAAGCCAAAAACATTCAGTACTTC | CASSGPGQPKAKNIQYF
TRBD2 | - | 13 | TRBJ2-1 | TRBV6-5 | TGTGCCAGCAGAGAAGCGGGATACAATGAGCAGTTCTTC | CASREAGYNEQFF
- | - | 12 | TRBJ1-2 | TRBV6-1 | TGTGCCAGCCTCGGGGACCTCTATGGCTACACCTTC | CASLGDLYGYTF
- | - | 15 | TRBJ1-2 | TRBV5-1 | TGCGCCAGCAGCGAGATAATGGGACAAAACTATGGCTACACCTTC | CASSEIMGQNYGYTF
TRBD1 | - | 15 | TRBJ2-3 | TRBV29-1 | TGCAGCGTGGGGAAGACAGGGGGAAGCACAGATACGCAGTATTTT | CSVGKTGGSTDTQYF
- | - | 15 | TRBJ1-4 | TRBV28 | TGTGCCGTCAGCCCGACGGGTGCAACTAATGAAAAACTGTTTTTT | CAVSPTGATNEKLFF
- | - | 13 | TRBJ2-2 | TRBV27 | TGTGCCAGCAGTCCGTCGGGCACCGGGGAGCTGTTTTTT | CASSPSGTGELFF
TRBD1 | - | 15 | TRBJ1-5 | TRBV18 | TGTGCCAGCTCACGGTCGGGACAGGGGAATCAGCCCCAGCATTTT | CASSRSGQGNQPQHF
TRBD2 | - | 15 | TRBJ2-7 | TRBV18 | TGTGCCAGCTCGCCACTAGCGGGAGGATCCTACGAGCAGTACTTC | CASSPLAGGSYEQYF
- | - | 17 | TRBJ1-2 | TRBV5-4 | TGTGCCAGCAGCCAATTGGGGGGGCGCAGGGGAGTCTATGGCTACACCTTC | CASSQLGGRRGVYGYTF
- | - | 14 | TRBJ1-6 | TRBV4-3 | TGCGCCAGCAGCCCACTCGGACAGAAGTCACCCCTCCACTTT | CASSPLGQKSPLHF
- | - | 11 | TRBJ1-3 | TRBV27 | TGTACCCAAGACAGAGGAAACACCATATATTTT | CTQDRGNTIYF
- | - | 14 | TRBJ2-5 | TRBV2 | TGTGCCAGCAGCCTCCTGAGGGAGGAAGAGACCCAGTACTTC | CASSLLREEETQYF
- | - | 9 | TRBJ1-2 | TRBV6-6 | TGTGCCAGCAGCCCTTATGGGGCCTTC | CASSPYGAF
TRBD2 | - | 17 | TRBJ2-3 | TRBV19 | TGTGCCAGTAGTATTTCTACTAGCGGGGGGTCCACAGATACGCAGTATTTT | CASSISTSGGSTDTQYF
TRBD1 | - | 15 | TRBJ2-5 | TRBV7-2 | TGTGCCAGCAGCTTAAAAAAACAGGGGGTGGATACCCAGTACTTC | CASSLKKQGVDTQYF
- | few | 16 | TRBJ1-5 | TRBV7-8 | TGTGCCAGCAGCCCCACGGTGACTGTTAGCAATCAGCCCCAGCATTTT | CASSPTVTVSNQPQHF
- | - | 16 | TRBJ1-3 | TRBV5-1 | TGCGCCAGCAGCTTGGCATCGTCGGGGCTTGGAAACACCATATATTTT | CASSLASSGLGNTIYF
TRBD2 | few | 15 | TRBJ2-1 | TRBV6-5 | TGTGCCAGCAGCCAAGGACTAGCGGGGGTTAGCGGGCAGTTCTTC | CASSQGLAGVSGQFF
- | - | 13 | TRBJ2-5 | TRBV5-1 | TGCGCCAGCAGCAGGGGGATACAAGAGACCCAGTACTTC | CASSRGIQETQYF
- | - | 15 | TRBJ2-7 | TRBV6-1 | TGTGCCAGCAGTGATGGAACGGGGGAAGGCTACGAGCAGTACTTC | CASSDGTGEGYEQYF
- | - | 17 | TRBJ2-4 | TRBV2 | TGTGCCAGCAGTACTAAATTTACAGGGTTTGCCAAAAACATTCAGTACTTC | CASSTKFTGFAKNIQYF
- | - | 14 | TRBJ1-4 | TRBV2 | TGTGCCAGCAGTCGGATGACTCCTAATGAAAAACTGTTTTTT | CASSRMTPNEKLFF
- | few | 15 | TRBJ1-4 | TRBV5-6 | TGTGCCAGCAGCTTGGGGTCTGGCCTAGCTGAAAAACTGTTTTTT | CASSLGSGLAEKLFF
- | - | 15 | TRBJ2-7 | TRBV29-1 | TGCAGCGTGTCCTTTGCGGCCAGGAGTTTCCACGAGCAGTACTTC | CSVSFAARSFHEQYF
- | - | 14 | TRBJ1-1 | TRBV11-2 | TGTGCCAGCAGCCAAGGGACCACGAACACTGAAGCTTTCTTT | CASSQGTTNTEAFF
- | - | 14 | TRBJ1-2 | TRBV19 | TGTGCCAGTAGTATGGTATCGGGGATACATGGCTACACCTTC | CASSMVSGIHGYTF
TRBD1 | - | 17 | TRBJ2-5 | TRBV7-2 | TGTGCCAGCAGCTTGGCCCGGAACAGGGGGCCGAGGGAGACCCAGTACTTC | CASSLARNRGPRETQYF
- | - | 16 | TRBJ2-1 | TRBV19 | TGTGCCAGTAGTGCTTTCCAGCGGAGCTCCTACAATGAGCAGTTCTTC | CASSAFQRSSYNEQFF
TRBD1 | once | 16 | TRBJ1-1 | TRBV7-9 | TGTGCCAGCAGCTGGGGACAGTACTCCATGAACACTGAAGCTTTCTTT | CASSWGQYSMNTEAFF
- | - | 15 | TRBJ1-1 | TRBV2 | TGTGCCAGCAGTCCATCGTTTGGGGGAGAAACTGAAGCTTTCTTT | CASSPSFGGETEAFF
- | - | 14 | TRBJ1-1 | TRBV28 | TGTGCCAGCAGGTGGACAGTCATGAACACTGAAGCTTTCTTT | CASRWTVMNTEAFF
- | - | 16 | TRBJ2-2 | TRBV28 | TGTGCCAGCAGTTTATCCGGCGTGGGGATGGCCGGGGAGCTGTTTTTT | CASSLSGVGMAGELFF